This record covers a single TCR beta chain. This clonotype showed up just a few times. What this receptor recognizes is not known. No base quality values were provided; no much bigger clone lies one nucleotide off. TCR cDNA was synthesized by 5'RACE template switching, which introduced a universal primer site and unique molecular identifiers. Priming for cDNA synthesis came from both the TCR alpha and TCR beta constant segments. Two PCR steps were used to amplify libraries, with sample barcodes and sequencing adapters being added in the second step. Libraries were sequenced on Illumina HiSeq 2500 (2x100 bp) or NovaSeq (2x150 bp). In the authors' own workflow: MIGEC handled demultiplexing of reads and collapsing into UMI consensus sequences, while MiXCR performed V(D)J alignment. Clonotypes responding to the vaccine were identified with edgeR on replicate PBMC samples, with the criteria of FDR below 0.01 and a log2 fold change above 5 up to day 15. Bulk clonotypes were assigned CD4 or CD8 identity according to which sequenced CD4 or CD8 repertoire held them at higher abundance. Starting from the raw public reads, TCRdb applied fastp trimming at Q25, assembled clones with MiXCR and retained in-frame beta chains. Entries are consolidated by CDR3 protein sequence, retaining the most common genes and DNA. The V and J calls reflect TCRdb's pipeline rather than the authors' work. The sample profile shows roughly 300,000 distinct CDR3 sequences; around 6.8% of them were found once. The ten biggest clones cover 15% to 20% of the sample.

The sample originates from a study of T cells after yellow fever vaccination (dated by TCRdb to between 2018 and 2020). With respect to the entire study: The SMART-Seq v4 Ultra Low Input RNA kit was used to prepare libraries from fractions with low cell numbers. Two healthy male donors, one aged 18 to 29 and one aged 30 to 39 years, were included in the cohort. Blood was drawn at multiple timepoints before and after primary and secondary immunization, with bulk PBMC replicates and cell subsets isolated. Bulk TCR alpha and beta repertoires were sequenced longitudinally to track T-cell clones before and after primary and booster YFV17D yellow fever vaccination.

Sequences SGHNT (CDR1) and YYREEE (CDR2) are obtained from the germline V gene (reference sequence). At the junction V is shortened by 4 bases and J by 1 base; bases outside the gene matches: 4. The CDR3 has 16 amino acids, counting the end cysteine and phenylalanine. Of the read, only the CDR3 DNA is kept; its 48 bases are in frame from base 1. The sample's treatment or condition label, decoded: live attenuated yellow fever vaccine strain. At every blood-draw timepoint, two biological replicates of bulk PBMCs were collected. PBMCs were isolated from peripheral blood using a standard Ficoll-Paque protocol. TriZol was used to extract RNA from bulk PBMCs, from CD4 and CD8 fractions, and from dextramer-positive and dextramer-negative fractions. Points the paper makes about the study in general: The secondary T-cell response was weaker than the primary response but faster, peaking on day 5 instead of day 15. After the booster, most clones that had expanded after primary vaccination were detected again (roughly 95% of CD4 and more than 80% of CD8), suggesting broad maintenance of memory. A small share of clonotypes was detected in both CD4 and CD8 compartments, with the overlap likely arising from convergent recombination. Computational filtering was needed because FACS-sorted repertoires could contain abundant contaminating clonotypes from the bulk population. Because the study included only a couple of donors, the extent to which the findings can be generalized is limited.

Recombination joined TRBV5-4 with TRBJ2-5; 13 central nucleotides agree with TRBD2. The source was PBMCs, collected about 41 days after the first yellow fever vaccination. The origin of this receptor is a man between 18 and 35 years old who received the YFV17D yellow fever vaccine. The DNA sequence is TGTGCCAGCAGCCGGGGGACTAGCGGGATCCAAGAGACCCAGTACTTC. This gives the protein CASSRGTSGIQETQYF.